This passage covers 16 T cell receptor beta chains from one sample sequenced in a study of control samples from healthy donors and cancer patients. Sequencing used immunoSEQ multiplex PCR; TCRdb keeps in-frame clones, though not all of them. The table records about 150,000 clones, approximately 96% of them present only once. The specimen was blood. The receptors shown here come from a man in his forties in good health.

V is TRBV30 and J is TRBJ1-4; the match to TRBD1 covers 9 bases. The germline gives CDR1 GTSNPN, CDR2 SVGIG (reference sequence). The CDR3 runs to 14 residues. J gave up 7 bases and V 4 bases, and 7 bases lay outside the gene matches. The CDR3 DNA sequence: TGTGCCTGGAAACCCGGGACAGGGAGTGAAAAACTGTTTTTT. Translation gives CAWKPGTGSEKLFF. Combining the CDR3 with reference TRBV30 and TRBJ1-4 gives the whole variable domain SQTIHQWPATLVQPVGSPLSLECTVEGTSNPNLYWYRQAAGRGLQLLFYSVGIGQISSEVPQNLSASRPQDRQFILSSKKLLLSDSGFYLCAWKPGTGSEKLFFGSGTQLSVL.

J is TRBJ1-1 and V is TRBV5-8, with D possibly TRBD1 on 5 matching bases. Germline assignment: CDR1 SGHTS and CDR2 YDEGEE. Trimming took 6 bases from V and 1 from J, leaving 10 bases between them. This CDR3 has 13 amino acids. The DNA of the CDR3 is TGTGCCAGCAAGAGGGGTTGGAACACTGAAGCTTTCTTT. Amino acid sequence: CASKRGWNTEAFF. The complete variable domain, with remaining parts taken from reference TRBV5-8 and TRBJ1-1, reads EAGVTQSPTHLIKTRGQQATLRCSPISGHTSVYWYQQALGLGLQFLLWYDEGEERNRGNFPPRFSGRQFPNYSSELNVNALELEDSALYLCASKRGWNTEAFFGQGTRLTVV.

This clone has only one observation. The chain combines TRBV5-6 with TRBJ2-3; TRBD2 aligns across 7 bases. Germline CDR1 SGHDT, CDR2 YYEEEE. The V and J ends lost 2 bases and 3 bases, in that order; junction bases with no gene match: 6. The length of the CDR3 is 15 residues. The CDR3 reads CASSLGRGGTDTQYF. The CDR3 DNA sequence: TGTGCCAGCAGCTTAGGGCGGGGAGGGACAGATACGCAGTATTTT.

The chain recombines TRBV5-6 with TRBJ1-2; unclear D gene. Trimming took 6 bases from V and 5 from J, leaving 17 bases between them. Germline V gives CDR1 SGHDT, CDR2 YYEEEE. The CDR3 is 14 residues long. The CDR3 nucleotides are TGTGCCAGCACCTACATGGCCGCGAAGTATGGCTACACCTTC. The encoded protein is CASTYMAAKYGYTF.

The V call is TRBV2, the J call TRBJ1-2; 10 bases are shared with TRBD1. This CDR3 has 16 residues. V shed 5 bases, J shed 8 bases, and the junction held 14 bases outside the gene matches. The V gene's germline CDR1 is SNHLY and CDR2 FYNNEI. CDR3 DNA sequence: TGTGCCAGCAGTACCCGGACAGGGGGGAGTTTTTACGGCTACACCTTC. As protein: CASSTRTGGSFYGYTF.

This rearrangement joins TRBV10-3 to TRBJ1-6, with D possibly being TRBD1 (5 bases). This CDR3 comprises 17 residues. Germline CDR1 and CDR2: ENHRY and SYGVKD. The germline V and J ends were trimmed by 2 bases and 6 bases, with 17 bases remaining between them. The CDR3 reads CAISEMGGRGGNSPLHF. In nucleotides, the CDR3 is TGTGCCATCAGTGAGATGGGGGGGAGGGGCGGTAATTCACCCCTCCACTTT.

V and J are TRBV27 and TRBJ2-1; D might be TRBD2 (6 bases). Germline V gene sequence: CDR1 MNHEY, CDR2 SMNVEV (reference sequence). The CDR3 runs to 17 residues. Trimming pared 2 bases from V and 5 bases from J, leaving 19 bases between. CDR3 in DNA: TGTGCCAGCAGTTTAGGGGCAGCTACTAGCTTTAACAATGAGCAGTTCTTC. Its protein is CASSLGAATSFNNEQFF.

Details on this clone: One end of the junction is discordant with germline, which a read error may explain. The chain combines TRBV4-1 with TRBJ2-2; 7 positions agree with TRBD2. Germline CDR1 is MGHRA and CDR2 is YSYEKL. The CDR3 is 13 residues long. CDR3 sequence (DNA): TGCGCCAGCAACCAAGCGGGGACCGGGGAGCTGTTTTTT. Its protein product is CASNQAGTGELFF.

The chain has TRBV5-1 and TRBJ1-4; 9 bases are shared with TRBD1. V lost 1 base, J lost 7 bases, and 5 bases stayed unmatched. The CDR3 loop spans 15 amino acids. Per the germline V gene, CDR1 is SGHRS and CDR2 is YFSETQ. The CDR3 loop reads CASSLTGGRGEKLFF. For the CDR3, the DNA is TGCGCCAGCAGCTTGACAGGGGGCAGGGGTGAAAAACTGTTTTTT.

The V call is TRBV7-2, the J call TRBJ2-7; 7 positions match TRBD2. The germline gives CDR1 SGHTA, CDR2 FQGNSA. CDR3 length: 16 residues. V shed 5 bases, J shed 2 bases, and the junction held 12 bases outside the gene matches. The CDR3 DNA follows: TGTGCCAGCAGCGGGGGGGGGACCAGGACGCCCTACGAGCAGTACTTC. Its protein product is CASSGGGTRTPYEQYF.

The chain combines TRBV4-1 with TRBJ1-4; D perhaps matches TRBD1 (5 bases). There are 15 residues in the CDR3. Trimming pared 1 base from V and 5 bases from J, leaving 11 bases between. Germline V CDR1 and CDR2: MGHRA, YSYEKL. The CDR3 region has the DNA TGCGCCAGCAGCCAAGGCCCAGGGCGGAATGAAAAACTGTTTTTT. Its translation: CASSQGPGRNEKLFF.

The chain combines TRBV3-1 (or the pseudogene TRBV3-2) with TRBJ2-4; TRBD2 is a possible D gene (6 bases). The germline V gene encodes CDR1 LGHDT and CDR2 YNNKEL (reference sequence). Trimming removed 4 bases from V and 7 bases from J, with 14 bases in between. The CDR3 contains 14 residues. CDR3: CASSPSAGPNIQYF. CDR3 sequence (DNA): TGTGCCAGCAGCCCGAGTGCGGGGCCGAACATTCAGTACTTC.

The rearrangement joins TRBV19 to TRBJ1-4, with D perhaps matching TRBD1 (6 bases). Germline assignment: CDR1 LNHDA and CDR2 SQIVND (reference sequence). Trimming removed 5 bases at V and 11 bases at J, with 12 bases between. The CDR3 contains 12 residues. The CDR3 protein is CASSAIQGKLFF. CDR3 DNA sequence: TGTGCCAGTAGTGCCATTCAGGGGAAACTGTTTTTT.

The CDR3 DNA reads TGTGCCAGCAGCGCGCCCCACTCGGGACAGCACACTGAAGCTTTCTTT. Protein sequence: CASSAPHSGQHTEAFF. The V gene is TRBV9, the J gene TRBJ1-1, with 7 bases that match TRBD1. V was pared by 3 bases and J by 3 bases, with 11 bases of the junction left unmatched. Germline assignment: CDR1 SGDLS and CDR2 YYNGEE. The CDR3 sequence is 16 residues long.

The genes are TRBV2 and TRBJ1-1; maybe TRBD1 (6 bases). Germline V CDR1 and CDR2: SNHLY, FYNNEI. Trimming removed 4 bases from V and 3 bases from J, with 21 bases in between. The CDR3 contains 17 residues. CDR3 bases: TGTGCCAGCAGTGGAAATATTGGGGGGCCGTGGGACACTGAAGCTTTCTTT. Protein: CASSGNIGGPWDTEAFF.

Notes on this clone: Other DNA sequences in the same sample also yield this CDR3. The CDR3: CASSPGGNQPQHF. The CDR3 DNA sequence: TGTGCCAGCTCACCGGGGGGAAATCAGCCCCAGCATTTT. V and J are TRBV18 and TRBJ1-5; D may be TRBD1 (5 bases). Trimming pared 3 bases from V and 4 bases from J, leaving 7 bases between. The CDR3 is made up of 13 amino acids. Germline CDR1 is KGHSH and CDR2 is LQKENI.